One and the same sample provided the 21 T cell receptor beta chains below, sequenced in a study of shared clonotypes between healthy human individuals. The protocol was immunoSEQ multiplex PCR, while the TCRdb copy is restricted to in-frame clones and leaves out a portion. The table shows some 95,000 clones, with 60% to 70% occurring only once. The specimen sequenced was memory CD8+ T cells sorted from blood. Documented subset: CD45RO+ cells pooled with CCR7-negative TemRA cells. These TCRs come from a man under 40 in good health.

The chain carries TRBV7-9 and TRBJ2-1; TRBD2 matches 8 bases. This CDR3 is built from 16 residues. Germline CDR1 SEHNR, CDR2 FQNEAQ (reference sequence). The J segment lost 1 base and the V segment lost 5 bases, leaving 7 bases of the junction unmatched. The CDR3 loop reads CASSLWLAGSYNEQFF. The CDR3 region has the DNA TGTGCCAGCAGCCTCTGGCTAGCGGGTTCCTACAATGAGCAGTTCTTC.

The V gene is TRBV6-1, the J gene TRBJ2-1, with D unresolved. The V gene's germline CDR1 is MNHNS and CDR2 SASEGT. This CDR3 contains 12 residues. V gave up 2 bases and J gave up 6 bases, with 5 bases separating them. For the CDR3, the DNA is TGTGCCAGCAGTGAATATAGCAATGAGCAGTTCTTC. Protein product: CASSEYSNEQFF.

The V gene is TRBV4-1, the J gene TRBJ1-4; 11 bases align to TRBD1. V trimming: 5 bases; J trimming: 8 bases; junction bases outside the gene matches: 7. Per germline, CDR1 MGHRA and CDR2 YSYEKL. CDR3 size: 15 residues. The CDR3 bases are TGCGCCAGCAGCTTACCCGGACAGGGGGCGGAAAAACTGTTTTTT. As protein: CASSLPGQGAEKLFF.

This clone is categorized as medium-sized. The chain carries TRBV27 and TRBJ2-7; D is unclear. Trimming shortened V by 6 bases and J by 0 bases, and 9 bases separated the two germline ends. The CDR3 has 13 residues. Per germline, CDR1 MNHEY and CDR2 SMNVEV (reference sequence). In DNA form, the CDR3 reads TGTGCCAGCAGGTCCCCAGGCTCCTACGAGCAGTACTTC. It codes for CASRSPGSYEQYF.

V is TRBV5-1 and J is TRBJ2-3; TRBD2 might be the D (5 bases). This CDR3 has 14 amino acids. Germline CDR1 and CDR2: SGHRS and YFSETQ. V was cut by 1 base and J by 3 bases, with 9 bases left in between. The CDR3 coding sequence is TGCGCCAGCAGCTTGATCGGGGTAACAGATACGCAGTATTTT. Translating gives CASSLIGVTDTQYF.

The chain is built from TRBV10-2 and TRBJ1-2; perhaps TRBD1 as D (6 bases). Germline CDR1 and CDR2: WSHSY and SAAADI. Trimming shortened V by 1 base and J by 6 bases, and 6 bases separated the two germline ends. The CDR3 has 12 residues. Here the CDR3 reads CASSEYRDGYTF. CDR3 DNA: TGCGCCAGCAGTGAGTACAGGGATGGCTACACCTTC.

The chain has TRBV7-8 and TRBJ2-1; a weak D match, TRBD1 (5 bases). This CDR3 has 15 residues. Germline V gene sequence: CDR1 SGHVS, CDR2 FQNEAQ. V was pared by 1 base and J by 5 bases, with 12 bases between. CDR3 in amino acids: CASSLDGGADNEQFF. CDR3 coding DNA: TGTGCCAGCAGCTTAGACGGTGGGGCAGACAATGAGCAGTTCTTC.

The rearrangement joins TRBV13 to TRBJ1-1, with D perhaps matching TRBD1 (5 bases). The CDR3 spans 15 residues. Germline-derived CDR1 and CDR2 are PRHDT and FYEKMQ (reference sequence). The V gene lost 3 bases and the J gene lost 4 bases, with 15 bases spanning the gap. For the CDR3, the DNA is TGTGCCAGCAGCTTGCCCCAGGGAAGGGGCACTGAAGCTTTCTTT. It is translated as CASSLPQGRGTEAFF.

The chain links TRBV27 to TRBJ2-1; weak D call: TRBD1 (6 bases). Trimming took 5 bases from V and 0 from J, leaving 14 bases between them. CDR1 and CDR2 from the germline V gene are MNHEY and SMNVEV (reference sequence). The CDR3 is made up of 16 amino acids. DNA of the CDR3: TGTGCCAGCAGTAGGACAGCGACTTACTCCTACAATGAGCAGTTCTTC. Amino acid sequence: CASSRTATYSYNEQFF.

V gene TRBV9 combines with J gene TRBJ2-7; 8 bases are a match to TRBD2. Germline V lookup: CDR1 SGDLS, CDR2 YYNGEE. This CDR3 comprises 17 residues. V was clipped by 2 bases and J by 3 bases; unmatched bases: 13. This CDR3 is CASSVWAGTRIFYEQYF. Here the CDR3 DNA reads TGTGCCAGCAGCGTTTGGGCCGGGACTAGAATTTTCTACGAGCAGTACTTC.

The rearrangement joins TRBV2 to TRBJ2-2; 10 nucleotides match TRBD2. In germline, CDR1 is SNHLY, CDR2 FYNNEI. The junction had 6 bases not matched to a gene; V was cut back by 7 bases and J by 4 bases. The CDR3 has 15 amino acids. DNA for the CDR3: TGTGCCAGCACCCTAGCGGGAGTTGGCACCGGGGAGCTGTTTTTT. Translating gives CASTLAGVGTGELFF.

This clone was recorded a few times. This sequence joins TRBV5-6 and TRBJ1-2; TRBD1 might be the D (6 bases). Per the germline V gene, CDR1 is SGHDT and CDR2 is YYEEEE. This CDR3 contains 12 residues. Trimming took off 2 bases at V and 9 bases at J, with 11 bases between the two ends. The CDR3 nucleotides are TGTGCCAGCAGCTTTACAGGGTTAAGCTACACCTTC. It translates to CASSFTGLSYTF.

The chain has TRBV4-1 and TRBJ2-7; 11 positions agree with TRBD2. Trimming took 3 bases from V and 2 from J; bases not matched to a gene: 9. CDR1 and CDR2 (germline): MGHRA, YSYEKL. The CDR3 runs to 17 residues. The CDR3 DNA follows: TGCGCCAGCAGCCACCGAGACCGTAGCGGGAGGGCCTACGAGCAGTACTTC. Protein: CASSHRDRSGRAYEQYF.

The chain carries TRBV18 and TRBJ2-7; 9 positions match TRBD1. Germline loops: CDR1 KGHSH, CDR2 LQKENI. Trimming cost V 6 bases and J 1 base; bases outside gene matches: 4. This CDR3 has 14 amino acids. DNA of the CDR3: TGTGCCAGCTCGTCCGGGACAGGGTCCTACGAGCAGTACTTC. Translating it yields CASSSGTGSYEQYF.

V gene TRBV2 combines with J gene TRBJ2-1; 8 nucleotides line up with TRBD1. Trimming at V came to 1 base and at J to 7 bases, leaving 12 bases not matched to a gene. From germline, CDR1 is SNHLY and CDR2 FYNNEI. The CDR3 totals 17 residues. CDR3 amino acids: CASSEGIGGQGGNEQFF. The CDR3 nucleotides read TGTGCCAGCAGTGAAGGGATTGGAGGACAGGGTGGGAATGAGCAGTTCTTC. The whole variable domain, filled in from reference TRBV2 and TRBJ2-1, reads EPEVTQTPSHQVTQMGQEVILRCVPISNHLYFYWYRQILGQKVEFLVSFYNNEISEKSEIFDDQFSVERPDGSNFTLKIRSTKLEDSAMYFCASSEGIGGQGGNEQFFGPGTRLTVL.

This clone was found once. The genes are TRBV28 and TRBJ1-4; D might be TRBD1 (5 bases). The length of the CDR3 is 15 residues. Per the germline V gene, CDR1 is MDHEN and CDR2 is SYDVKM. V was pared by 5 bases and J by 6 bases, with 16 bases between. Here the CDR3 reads CASSRYRTADEKLFF. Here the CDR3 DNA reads TGTGCCAGCAGTCGCTACAGGACGGCGGATGAAAAACTGTTTTTT.

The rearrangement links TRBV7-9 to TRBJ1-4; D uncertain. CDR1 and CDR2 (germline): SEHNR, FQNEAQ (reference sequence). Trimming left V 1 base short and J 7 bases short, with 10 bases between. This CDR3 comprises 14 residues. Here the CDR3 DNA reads TGTGCCAGCAGCTTAGTGTCGGGTGGTGAAAAACTGTTTTTT. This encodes CASSLVSGGEKLFF.

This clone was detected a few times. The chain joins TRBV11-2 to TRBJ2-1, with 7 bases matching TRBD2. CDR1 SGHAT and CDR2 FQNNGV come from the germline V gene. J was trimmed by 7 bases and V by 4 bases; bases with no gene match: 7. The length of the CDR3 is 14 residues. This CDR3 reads CASSSSGNRNEQFF. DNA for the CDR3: TGTGCCAGCAGCTCAAGCGGGAATAGAAATGAGCAGTTCTTC. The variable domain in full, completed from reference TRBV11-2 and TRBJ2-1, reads EAGVAQSPRYKIIEKRQSVAFWCNPISGHATLYWYQQILGQGPKLLIQFQNNGVVDDSQLPKDRFSAERLKGVDSTLKIQPAKLEDSAVYLCASSSSGNRNEQFFGPGTRLTVL.

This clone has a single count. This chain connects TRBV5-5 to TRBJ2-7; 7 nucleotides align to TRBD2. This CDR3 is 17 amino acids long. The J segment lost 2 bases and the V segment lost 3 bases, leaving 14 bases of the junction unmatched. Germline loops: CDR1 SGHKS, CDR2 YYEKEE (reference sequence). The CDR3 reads CASSSVIAGLEAYEQYF. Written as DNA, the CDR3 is TGTGCCAGCAGCTCAGTGATAGCGGGTCTCGAGGCCTACGAGCAGTACTTC.

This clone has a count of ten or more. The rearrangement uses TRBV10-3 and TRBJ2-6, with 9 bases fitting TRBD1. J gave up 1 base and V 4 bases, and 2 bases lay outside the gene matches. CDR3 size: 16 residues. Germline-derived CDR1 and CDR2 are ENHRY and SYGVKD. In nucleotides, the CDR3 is TGTGCCATCAGTGGGACAGGGGAATCTGGGGCCAACGTCCTGACTTTC. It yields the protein CAISGTGESGANVLTF.

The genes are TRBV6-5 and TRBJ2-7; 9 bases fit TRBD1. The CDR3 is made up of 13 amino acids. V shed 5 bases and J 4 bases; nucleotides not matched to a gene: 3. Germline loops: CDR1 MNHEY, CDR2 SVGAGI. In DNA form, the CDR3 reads TGTGCCAGCAGTCGGGACAGGGTGTACGAGCAGTACTTC. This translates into CASSRDRVYEQYF.